These 15 T cell receptor beta chains were all obtained from the same sample, sequenced in a study of T-cell reconstitution after alpha-beta-depleted transplantation in children (TCRdb year 2016). The receptor library was made with PCR. TCRdb names Illumina HiSeq 2500 as the instrument used. Molecular barcoding was employed in the preparation of TCR libraries, with unique molecular identifiers being used to normalize TCRbeta repertoire quantification. The public reads were quality trimmed at Q25 with fastp and then assembled into clones with MiXCR by TCRdb, keeping productive beta chains. Rows merge per CDR3 protein into single entries with the most common DNA and genes. This sample gives 600,000 to 800,000 distinct CDR3 sequences in total; roughly 14% of them show up just once. The ten largest clones represent approximately 0.8% of the sample. What the treatment or condition label conveys for this sample: allogeneic hematopoietic cell transplantation with graft depleted of TCRalphabeta T cells and CD19 B cells.

This material consisted of PBMCs, taken before TCRalphabeta/CD19-depleted stem cell transplant. Receptors originate from a girl aged 2-10 years with congenital amegakaryocytic thrombocytopenia, due to receive a stem cell transplant.

This clonotype has a handful of counts. The CDR3 is CASTFSGGQETQYF. In DNA, the CDR3 is TGTGCCAGCACCTTTAGCGGGGGACAAGAGACCCAGTACTTC. V and J are TRBV6-2 or TRBV6-3 and TRBJ2-5; the match to TRBD2 covers 9 bases. Losses at the gene ends were 7 bases for V and 2 bases for J; bases not matched to a gene: 5. Germline V gives CDR1 MNHEY, CDR2 SVGEGT. There are 14 residues in the CDR3.

The CDR3 protein is CASMNSGANVLTF. The CDR3 DNA reads as TGTGCCAGCATGAACTCTGGGGCCAACGTCCTGACTTTC. The gene calls are TRBV5-5 and TRBJ2-6; unclear D gene. CDR3 length equals 13 residues. The V gene lost 6 bases and the J gene lost 0 bases, with 4 bases spanning the gap. Germline V lookup: CDR1 SGHKS, CDR2 YYEKEE (reference sequence).

The chain recombines TRBV30 with TRBJ2-7; D possibly corresponds to TRBD2 (5 bases). The CDR3 has 12 residues. The V end was cut by 4 bases, the J end by 7 bases, with 14 bases between. The V gene's germline CDR1 is GTSNPN and CDR2 SVGIG (reference sequence). CDR3 region: CAWIGVMGEQYF. The CDR3, as DNA: TGTGCCTGGATCGGGGTAATGGGAGAGCAGTACTTC.

In its sample, this clonotype was seen many times. The chain couples TRBV20-1 to TRBJ1-4; D is uncertain. With 2 bases removed from V and 13 bases from J, the gap between germline ends came to 20 bases. CDR1 is DFQATT and CDR2 is SNEGSKA in the germline V gene (reference sequence). The CDR3 length is 14 residues. CDR3 loop: CSARRWPGPLVLFF. The CDR3 DNA reads TGCAGTGCTAGACGGTGGCCAGGTCCGCTGGTACTGTTTTTT.

V usage is TRBV29-1 and J usage is TRBJ1-1, with D possibly being TRBD1 (6 bases). With 4 bases removed from V and 1 base from J, the gap between germline ends came to 10 bases. The CDR3 is made up of 13 amino acids. CDR1 SQVTM and CDR2 ANQGSEA come from the germline V gene. CDR3 sequence: CSVVGTPNTEAFF. The CDR3 region has the DNA TGCAGCGTTGTAGGGACACCGAACACTGAAGCTTTCTTT.

This clonotype was observed many times. In nucleotides, the CDR3 is TGTGCTAGTGGCCCCCCGCTAGCGGCTACCTACAATGAGCAGTTCTTC. Encoded protein: CASGPPLAATYNEQFF. The rearrangement joins TRBV12-5 to TRBJ2-1, with 7 positions matching TRBD2. The length of the CDR3 is 16 residues. Losses at the gene ends were 6 bases for V and 2 bases for J; bases not matched to a gene: 10. From germline, CDR1 is LGHNT and CDR2 FRNRAP. Using reference TRBV12-5 and TRBJ2-1 for the parts outside the CDR3, the full variable domain is DARVTQTPRHKVTEMGQEVTMRCQPILGHNTVFWYRQTMMQGLELLAYFRNRAPLDDSGMPKDRFSAEMPDATLATLKIQPSEPRDSAVYFCASGPPLAATYNEQFFGPGTRLTVL.

This clonotype was picked up a small number of times. V gene TRBV7-9 combines with J gene TRBJ2-1; 7 bases line up with TRBD2. This CDR3 is 17 amino acids long. Per the germline V gene, CDR1 is SEHNR and CDR2 is FQNEAQ (reference sequence). Unmatched junction bases numbered 9, after V lost 0 bases and J lost 4 bases. Written as DNA, the CDR3 is TGTGCCAGCAGCTTAGCGCGCTTGCGGGGGATGTACAATGAGCAGTTCTTC. It yields the protein CASSLARLRGMYNEQFF.

CDR3 DNA sequence: TGTGCCAGCAGCCAAATCAGGGGCCCGAACACTGAAGCTTTCTTT. Its protein is CASSQIRGPNTEAFF. V and J are TRBV3-1 and TRBJ1-1; D possibly corresponds to TRBD1 (6 bases). The germline V and J ends were trimmed by 2 bases and 1 base, with 11 bases remaining between them. The CDR3 spans 15 residues. Germline-derived CDR1 and CDR2 are LGHDT and YNNKEL (reference sequence).

This rearrangement joins TRBV10-3 to TRBJ2-5, with 8 bases identical to TRBD1. From germline, CDR1 is ENHRY and CDR2 SYGVKD. The J segment lost 5 bases and the V segment lost 0 bases, leaving 5 bases of the junction unmatched. This CDR3 comprises 15 residues. CDR3 sequence reads: CAISESTGVGETQYF. CDR3 in DNA: TGTGCCATCAGTGAGTCGACAGGGGTCGGGGAGACCCAGTACTTC.

The chain recombines TRBV20-1 with TRBJ1-5; maybe TRBD1 (5 bases). This CDR3 region has 14 residues. V was pared by 1 base and J by 4 bases, with 11 bases between. The V gene's germline CDR1 is DFQATT and CDR2 SNEGSKA (reference sequence). As DNA, the CDR3 is TGCAGTGCTAGAGGTTACGGGGGGAATCAGCCCCAGCATTTT. It is translated as CSARGYGGNQPQHF.

The gene calls are TRBV2 and TRBJ2-3; 10 bases line up with TRBD1. CDR1 is SNHLY, CDR2 FYNNEI, per germline. The CDR3 sequence is 16 residues long. Trimming at V came to 4 bases and at J to 1 base, leaving 5 bases not matched to a gene. This chain's CDR3 is CASSGDRGLRTDTQYF. Here the CDR3 DNA reads TGTGCCAGCAGTGGGGACAGGGGCCTACGCACAGATACGCAGTATTTT.

The chain recombines TRBV5-1 with TRBJ2-5; no clear D gene. Looked up from germline, CDR1 is SGHRS and CDR2 is YFSETQ. V lost 0 bases, J lost 3 bases, and 6 bases lay in between. There are 13 residues in the CDR3. In DNA, the CDR3 is TGCGCCAGCAGCTTGGACAGTAAAGAGACCCAGTACTTC. Its translation is CASSLDSKETQYF.

This clonotype has more than one count but fewer than ten. The V call is TRBV2, the J call TRBJ2-1, with D possibly matching TRBD2 (5 bases). Germline CDR1 and CDR2: SNHLY and FYNNEI. The CDR3 consists of 14 residues. The V end was cut by 8 bases, the J end by 7 bases, with 18 bases between. CDR3 nucleotides: TGTGCCAGCCCCCGGACTCCGACCCCAAATGAGCAGTTCTTC. It is translated as CASPRTPTPNEQFF.

The chain recombines TRBV5-1 with TRBJ2-1; TRBD2 aligns across 7 bases. The CDR3 has 17 amino acids. Germline V lookup: CDR1 SGHRS, CDR2 YFSETQ. The J segment lost 0 bases and the V segment lost 4 bases, leaving 10 bases of the junction unmatched. CDR3 sequence reads: CASSVGRARSSYNEQFF. The CDR3 DNA reads TGCGCCAGCAGCGTGGGGAGGGCGCGAAGCTCCTACAATGAGCAGTTCTTC.

This clonotype has a count of ten or more. CDR3 in DNA: TGTGCCAGCAGACGACAGCAGAACACTGAAGCTTTCTTT. It is translated as CASRRQQNTEAFF. This chain joins TRBV12-3 or TRBV12-4 and TRBJ1-1, with a tentative D call TRBD1 (5 bases). CDR3 length: 13 amino acids. V lost 6 bases and J 1 base, leaving 9 bases between the germline ends.